This T cell receptor beta chain was sequenced for a study of regulatory T cells in long-lasting Graves disease. J gave up 5 bases and V 4 bases, and 9 bases lay outside the gene matches. Germline CDR1 SGHRS, CDR2 YFSETQ. The CDR3 is 16 residues long. This clonotype showed up many times. Described time point: newly diagnosed GD, antithyroid drugs for less than 3 months. PBMCs provided the RNA from which the TCR library was made. The TCR beta library used iRepertoire HTBI primers with Arm-PCR amplification of CDR3. Each CDR3 protein is one row after TCRdb ran MiXCR on the multiplex PCR reads. Here the sample spans around 320,000 distinct CDR3 sequences, over 15% being singletons. Another study also made use of these data, one on T cells in Graves' hyperthyroidism and ophthalmopathy.

Sequencing was performed on peripheral blood mononuclear cells (PBMCs), taken at new diagnosis, from a patient treated with antithyroid drugs. This chain connects TRBV5-1 to TRBJ2-7, with 13 bases aligning to TRBD2. The clonotype was recovered from a man between 35 and 55 years old with Graves disease. The CDR3 sequence: CASSPTSGGASNEQYF. The CDR3 DNA sequence: TGCGCCAGCAGCCCAACTAGCGGGGGGGCCAGCAACGAGCAGTACTTC. Looking up the rest from reference TRBV5-1 and TRBJ2-7 gives the full variable domain: KAGVTQTPRYLIKTRGQQVTLSCSPISGHRSVSWYQQTPGQGLQFLFEYFSETQRNKGNFPGRFSGRQFSNSRSEMNVSTLELGDSALYLCASSPTSGGASNEQYFGPGTRLTVT.